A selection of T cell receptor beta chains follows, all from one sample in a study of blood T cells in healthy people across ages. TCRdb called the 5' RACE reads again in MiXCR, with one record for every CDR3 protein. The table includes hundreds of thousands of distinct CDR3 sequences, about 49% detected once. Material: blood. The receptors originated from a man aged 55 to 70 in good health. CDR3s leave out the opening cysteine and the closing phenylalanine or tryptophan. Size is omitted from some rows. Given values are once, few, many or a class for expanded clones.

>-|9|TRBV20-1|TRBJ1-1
SARQGPRAF
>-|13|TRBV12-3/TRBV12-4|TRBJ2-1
ASRLTSGTYNEQF
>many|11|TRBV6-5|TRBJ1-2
ASSLDRVGGYT
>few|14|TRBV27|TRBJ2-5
ASSPLRTTMAETQY
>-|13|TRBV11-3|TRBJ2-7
ASSTNAGPSYEQY
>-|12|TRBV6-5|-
ATHPNGDTYEQY
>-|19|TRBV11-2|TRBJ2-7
ASSSPTLGTSGRAKFYEQY
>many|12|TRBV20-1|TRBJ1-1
SARRQGANTEAF
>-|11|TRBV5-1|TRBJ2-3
ASSLYGGGTQY
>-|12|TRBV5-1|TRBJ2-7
ASSLEGVWYEQY
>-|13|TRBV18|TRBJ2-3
ASSPGRGLADTQY
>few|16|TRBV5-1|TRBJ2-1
ASSRPGTSGGGQNEQF
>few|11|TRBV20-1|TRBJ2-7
SARGGLPYEQY
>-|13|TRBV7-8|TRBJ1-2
ASSLPMGQGYGYT
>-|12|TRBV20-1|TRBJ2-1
SARTPASYNEQF
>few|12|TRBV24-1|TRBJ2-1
ATSDPSTHNEQF
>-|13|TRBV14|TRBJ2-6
ASSQARSGANVLT
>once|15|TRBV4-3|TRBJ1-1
ASSPRDKRNLDTEAF
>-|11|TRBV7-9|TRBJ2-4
ASSYFPADEQY
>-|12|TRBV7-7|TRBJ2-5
ASSGGALQETQY
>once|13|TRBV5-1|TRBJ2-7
ASSSQGRSSYEQY
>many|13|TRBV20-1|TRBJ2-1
SGGLVGAPENEQF
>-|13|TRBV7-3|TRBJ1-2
ASSLTGQGGASYT
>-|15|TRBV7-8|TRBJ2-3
ASSLGLAGSLTDTQY
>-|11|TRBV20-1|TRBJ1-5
SARAGDTQPQH
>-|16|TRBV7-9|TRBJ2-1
ASSPGVAGGETYNEQF
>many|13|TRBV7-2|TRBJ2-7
ASSLRGGAESEQY
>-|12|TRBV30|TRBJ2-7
AWTGGTSTYEQY
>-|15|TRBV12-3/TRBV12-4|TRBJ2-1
ASSPGRAGKAGNEQF
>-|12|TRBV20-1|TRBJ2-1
SATAGEAYNEQF
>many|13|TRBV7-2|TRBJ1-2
ASSLGEGANYGYT